The entry below gives a single T cell receptor (beta chain) sequence along with its context. Its matching antigen is unknown. The data derive from a study of cytomegalovirus exposure and HLA in healthy donors. General study results and limits: Across donors, most TCRs were seen rarely, yet some public ones were widespread. Several of the most significant clusters appeared, in a later analysis, to be linked to common viral pathogens.

Among the donors, all were healthy bone marrow donors. PCR employed 60 Vbeta and 13 Jbeta primers. Source study methods: In a later analysis, about 9.9 million of 75 million to 85 million unique beta chains occurred in at least two donors. The assay was immunoSEQ multiplex PCR, and TCRdb's table has in-frame clones only and misses some. That table gives V, J and clone size, and the DNA gave D and trimming. The sample carries around 150,000 clones, approximately 80% recorded once. The source is a woman aged 25-40 years in good health and CMV-seropositive. The sample taken for sequencing was PBMCs.

CDR3 region: CASSYSQGATGELFF. As DNA, the CDR3 is TGTGCCAGCAGTTACTCCCAGGGGGCAACCGGGGAGCTGTTTTTT. V usage is TRBV6-5 and J usage is TRBJ2-2, with TRBD1 identical over 8 bases. The V gene end was trimmed by 0 bases and the J gene end by 5 bases; junction bases not matched to a gene: 2. The CDR3 consists of 15 residues. CDR1 MNHEY and CDR2 SVGAGI come from the germline V gene.